This T cell receptor beta chain comes out of a study of regulatory T cells in long-lasting Graves disease. The wider study: Treatment with antithyroid drugs for over 5 years, together with positive TSH receptor antibodies, meant persistent Graves' disease. Study-wide results and limits: Under persistent disease, TRBV28, TRBJ1-2 and TRBJ2-5 were used preferentially. Lower TCR diversity was seen in persistent Graves' patients than in newly diagnosed ones. New patients shared some 980 public clonotypes, and persistent patients shared more, with 2,741.

This CDR3 has 15 residues. Trimming cost V 4 bases and J 5 bases; bases outside gene matches: 11. Germline V CDR1 and CDR2: SGHRS, YFSETQ. Noted time point: persistent/refractory GD, antithyroid drugs over 5 years with positive TRAb. Following extraction of RNA from PBMCs, that RNA was used to make the TCR library. Points on this clonotype: The antigen remains undetermined.

CDR3-region Arm-PCR and iRepertoire HTBI primers produced the TCR beta libraries. In TCRdb, the multiplex PCR reads were re-called with MiXCR into one record per CDR3 protein. This sample has roughly 400,000 distinct CDR3 sequences; around 20% occur once, and the top ten carry roughly an eighth. The chain employs TRBV5-1 and TRBJ2-5, with TRBD1 identical over 7 bases. The input for sequencing was peripheral blood mononuclear cells (PBMCs), taken when the disease was refractory, from a patient treated with antithyroid drugs. The sequence derives from a female donor with Graves disease. In nucleotides, the CDR3 is TGCGCCAGCAGCGTCGGCACAGGGGTGGGGGAGACCCAGTACTTC. Translating gives CASSVGTGVGETQYF.